Below, 18 T cell receptor beta chains from the same sample are listed, as sequenced in a study of T cells in Graves' hyperthyroidism and ophthalmopathy. Amplification targeted TCR beta CDR3 regions from RNA transcripts. RT-PCR in the first round (using the HTBI primer set) targeted the TCR CDR3. TCRdb fed the multiplex PCR reads into MiXCR, producing one record per CDR3 protein. Seen here are roughly 360,000 distinct CDR3 sequences, roughly 14% observed once, and the top ten hold roughly 20%. Sequenced material: blood. The source is a man aged 25-40 years with Graves' hyperthyroidism that later progressed to Graves' ophthalmopathy.

This clonotype was picked up many times. The rearrangement links TRBV12-5 to TRBJ1-2, with 7 bases lining up with TRBD1. The J segment lost 4 bases and the V segment lost 5 bases, leaving 13 bases of the junction unmatched. CDR1 is LGHNT and CDR2 is FRNRAP in the germline V gene. The CDR3 is 16 residues long. Here the CDR3 reads CASGIFWDSLPYGYTF. CDR3 DNA sequence: TGTGCTAGTGGTATCTTCTGGGACAGTCTTCCCTATGGCTACACCTTC.

Remarks on this clonotype: A much larger clone sits a single nucleotide away, making a read error possible. This chain uses TRBV6-1 with TRBJ1-5; D is unclear. V was clipped by 8 bases and J by 6 bases, with 11 bases between them. Germline V gene lookup returns CDR1 MNHNS and CDR2 SASEGT. The CDR3 sequence is 12 residues long. CDR3: CASVTESQPQHF. The CDR3 DNA sequence: TGTGCCAGCGTGACGGAGAGTCAGCCCCAGCATTTT.

This clonotype was picked up many times. The genes are TRBV9 and TRBJ1-1, with a possible D match to TRBD1 (6 bases). V was trimmed by 2 bases and J by 4 bases, leaving 15 bases between them. The CDR3 length is 15 residues. Germline CDR1 SGDLS, CDR2 YYNGEE. The CDR3 spells CASSVTQGPRTEAFF. CDR3 coding DNA: TGTGCCAGCAGCGTCACACAGGGTCCACGCACTGAAGCTTTCTTT.

This clonotype was detected many times. CDR3 bases: TGTGCCAGCAGCCTAAGCCCGACAGGGTATGGTACTGAAGCTTTCTTT. This encodes CASSLSPTGYGTEAFF. V usage is TRBV12-3 or TRBV12-4 and J usage is TRBJ1-1; 7 bases match TRBD1. The length of the CDR3 is 16 residues. The junction had 15 bases not matched to a gene; V was cut back by 6 bases and J by 5 bases.

This clonotype was detected ten times or more. The genes are TRBV28 and TRBJ1-2; the match to TRBD1 covers 12 bases. Germline loops: CDR1 MDHEN, CDR2 SYDVKM. This CDR3 contains 15 residues. Unmatched junction bases numbered 6, after V lost 3 bases and J lost 7 bases. The CDR3 region has the DNA TGTGCCAGCAGTTTCGGGACAGGGGGCGATGGTGGCTACACCTTC. Its translation is CASSFGTGGDGGYTF.

V gene TRBV5-1 combines with J gene TRBJ1-6, with TRBD1 identical over 9 bases. The CDR3 runs 15 residues. The germline V gene has CDR1 SGHRS and CDR2 YFSETQ. Trimming removed 4 bases from V and 7 bases from J; junction bases left unmatched: 6. CDR3 protein: CASSLQGANNSPLHF. The CDR3 DNA reads TGCGCCAGCAGCCTACAGGGGGCGAACAATTCACCCCTCCACTTT.

The rearrangement joins TRBV3-1 to TRBJ2-3, with 8 bases matching TRBD1. The CDR3 is 15 amino acids. V shed 4 bases and J 4 bases; nucleotides not matched to a gene: 7. Germline V gene data show CDR1 as LGHDT and CDR2 as YNNKEL (reference sequence). The CDR3 loop reads CASSLRGRRADTQYF. The CDR3 bases are TGTGCCAGCAGCCTCAGGGGGCGAAGGGCAGATACGCAGTATTTT.

This clonotype was detected ten times or more. The chain recombines TRBV20-1 with TRBJ1-5; D not resolved. The CDR3 spans 11 residues. CDR1 is DFQATT and CDR2 is SNEGSKA in the germline V gene (reference sequence). The CDR3: CSTGRTQPQHF. The DNA of the CDR3 is TGCAGCACCGGACGGACCCAACCCCAGCATTTT.

Ten or more counts support this clonotype. The rearrangement links TRBV11-3 to TRBJ1-4; weak D call: TRBD1 (5 bases). Looked up from germline, CDR1 is SGHNT and CDR2 is YENEEA. The V end lost 5 bases, the J end lost 7 bases, and 14 bases lay between the germline ends. This CDR3 comprises 14 residues. DNA of the CDR3: TGTGCCAGCAGCGCCCCAGGGAGAATTGAAAAACTGTTTTTT. The encoded protein is CASSAPGRIEKLFF.

CDR3 bases: TGTGCCAGCAGCAAGCGGGGGGCCTGGGAGCAGTACTTC. Residues: CASSKRGAWEQYF. This chain connects TRBV14 to TRBJ2-7, with 9 bases that match TRBD2. Germline V gene data show CDR1 as SGHDN and CDR2 as FVKESK. This CDR3 has 13 amino acids. The V segment lost 5 bases and the J segment 7 bases; nucleotides outside the gene matches: 6. Using reference TRBV14 and TRBJ2-7 for the parts outside the CDR3, the full variable domain is EAGVTQFPSHSVIEKGQTVTLRCDPISGHDNLYWYRRVMGKEIKFLLHFVKESKQDESGMPNNRFLAERTGGTYSTLKVQPAELEDSGVYFCASSKRGAWEQYFGPGTRLTVT.

In this sample, this clonotype turned up a few times. The chain couples TRBV2 to TRBJ1-2; tentatively, D is TRBD1 (5 bases). V was pared by 4 bases and J by 0 bases, with 15 bases between. Germline V lookup: CDR1 SNHLY, CDR2 FYNNEI. The CDR3 runs to 16 residues. The DNA of the CDR3 is TGTGCCAGCAGTGGGGACCGGGACGGGTCTAACTATGGCTACACCTTC. This translates into CASSGDRDGSNYGYTF.

This clonotype was found many times. The rearrangement joins TRBV6-6 to TRBJ1-3; D uncertain. Trimming shortened V by 0 bases and J by 2 bases, and 5 bases separated the two germline ends. Per germline, CDR1 MNHNY and CDR2 SVGAGI (reference sequence). This CDR3 has 14 residues. The CDR3 DNA sequence: TGTGCCAGCAGTTACTCGGGTACTGGAAACACCATATATTTT. It is translated as CASSYSGTGNTIYF.

This clonotype was counted between two and nine times. The CDR3 bases are TGTGCCAGCAGTTCCGAAGGACAGGGGGCGGGAGAGCAGTACTTC. Translated: CASSSEGQGAGEQYF. The V gene is TRBV27, the J gene TRBJ2-7; 11 bases align to TRBD1. Looked up from germline, CDR1 is MNHEY and CDR2 is SMNVEV (reference sequence). The CDR3 length is 15 residues. V lost 4 bases to trimming and J lost 7 bases; unmatched junction nucleotides: 9.

This clonotype was recorded once. The chain couples TRBV12-3 or TRBV12-4 to TRBJ2-1; weak D call: TRBD2 (6 bases). V lost 1 base and J 2 bases, leaving 9 bases between the germline ends. This CDR3 region has 15 residues. The CDR3 sequence is CASSLGRAAYNEQFF. Written as DNA, the CDR3 is TGTGCCAGCAGTTTAGGGAGGGCGGCCTACAATGAGCAGTTCTTC.

There are many counts of this clonotype. The chain is built from TRBV20-1 and TRBJ2-5; D gene uncertain. The germline V and J ends were trimmed by 3 bases and 4 bases, with 9 bases remaining between them. Germline V gene sequence: CDR1 DFQATT, CDR2 SNEGSKA (reference sequence). The CDR3 extends over 12 amino acids. The chain's CDR3 is CSASDWAETQYF. The CDR3 nucleotides are TGCAGTGCTAGCGACTGGGCAGAGACCCAGTACTTC.

This clonotype was counted many times. In DNA, the CDR3 is TGTGCCAGCAGCCCCGGGGGGGGAGGCTATGGCTACACCTTC. Amino acid sequence: CASSPGGGGYGYTF. The gene calls are TRBV6-1 and TRBJ1-2, with TRBD1 as a possible D gene (5 bases). The germline CDR1 and CDR2 sequences are MNHNS and SASEGT. CDR3 length: 14 amino acids. V was trimmed by 6 bases and J by 4 bases, leaving 15 bases between them.

Comment on this clonotype: A much bigger clone sits one base away, suggesting this may be a read error. The CDR3 DNA reads TGTGCCAGCAGTGCGGACTCCCACCCTAGCACAGATACGCAGCATTTT. Translated: CASSADSHPSTDTQHF. The rearrangement uses TRBV2 and TRBJ2-3; D is uncertain. The DNA end is a closer match to TRBJ1-5, so the J assignment may be wrong. Germline V gene lookup returns CDR1 SNHLY and CDR2 FYNNEI. CDR3 size: 16 residues.

A few counts support this clonotype. The chain is built from TRBV24-1 and TRBJ2-2; 13 bases align to TRBD2. V dropped 4 bases and J dropped 2; count of bases not matched to a gene: 6. This CDR3 comprises 18 residues. Germline V gene lookup returns CDR1 KGHDR and CDR2 SFDVKD. CDR3 DNA sequence: TGTGCCACCAGTGACTCAGGACTAGCGGGGGCCAACACCGGGGAGCTGTTTTTT. Translation gives CATSDSGLAGANTGELFF.